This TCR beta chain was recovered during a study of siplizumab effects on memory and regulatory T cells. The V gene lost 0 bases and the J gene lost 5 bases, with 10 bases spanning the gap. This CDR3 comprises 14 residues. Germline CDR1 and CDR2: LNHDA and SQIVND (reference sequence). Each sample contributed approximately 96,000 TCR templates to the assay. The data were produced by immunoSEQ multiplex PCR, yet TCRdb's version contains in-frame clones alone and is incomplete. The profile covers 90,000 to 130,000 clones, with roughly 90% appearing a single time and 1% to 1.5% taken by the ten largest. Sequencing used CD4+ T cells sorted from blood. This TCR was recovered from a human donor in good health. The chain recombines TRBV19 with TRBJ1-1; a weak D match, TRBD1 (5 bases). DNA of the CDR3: TGTGCCAGTAGTATAGAAAAGGGGTGGACTGAAGCTTTCTTT. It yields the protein CASSIEKGWTEAFF. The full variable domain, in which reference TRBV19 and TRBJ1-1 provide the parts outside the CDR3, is DGGITQSPKYLFRKEGQNVTLSCEQNLNHDAMYWYRQDPGQGLRLIYYSQIVNDFQKGDIAEGYSVSREKKESFPLTVTSAQKNPTAFYLCASSIEKGWTEAFFGQGTRLTVV.